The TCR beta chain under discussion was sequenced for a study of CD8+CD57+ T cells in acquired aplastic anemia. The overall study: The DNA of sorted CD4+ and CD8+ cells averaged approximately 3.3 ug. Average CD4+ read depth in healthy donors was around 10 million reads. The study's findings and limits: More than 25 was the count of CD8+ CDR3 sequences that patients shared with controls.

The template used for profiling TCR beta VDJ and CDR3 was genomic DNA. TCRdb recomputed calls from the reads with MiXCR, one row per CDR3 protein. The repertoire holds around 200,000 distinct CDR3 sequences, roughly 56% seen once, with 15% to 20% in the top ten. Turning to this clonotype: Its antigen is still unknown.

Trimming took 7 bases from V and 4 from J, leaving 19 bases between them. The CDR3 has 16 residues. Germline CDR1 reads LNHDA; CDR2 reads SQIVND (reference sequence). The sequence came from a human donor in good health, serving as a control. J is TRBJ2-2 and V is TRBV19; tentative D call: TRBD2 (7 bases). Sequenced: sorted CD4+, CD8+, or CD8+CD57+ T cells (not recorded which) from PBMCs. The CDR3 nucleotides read TGTGCCAGTAAAGGGGGGGGGCGGTTCAGCACCGGGGAGCTGTTTTTT. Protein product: CASKGGGRFSTGELFF.